The present T cell receptor beta chain was sequenced within a study of CD8+ T cells in alopecia areata. Study observations and caveats: Normal skin's resident alphabeta T cells are sequenced alongside lesional scalp T cells.

This clone was recorded only once. Its target is not known. There are 15 residues in the CDR3. The V gene lost 3 bases and the J gene lost 0 bases, with 9 bases spanning the gap. Germline-derived CDR1 and CDR2 are MNHEY and SMNVEV (reference sequence). cDNA prepared by RNA extraction and subsequent reverse transcription served as the template for sequencing. TCRdb's copy holds only in-frame clones and misses some; the assay was immunoSEQ multiplex PCR. The data contain under 130,000 clones, around 59% of them seen just once; the ten biggest clones take up roughly 9%. The chain employs TRBV27 and TRBJ1-5, with D hard to call. Sequenced sample: CD4+ T cells sorted from blood. The clonotype originates from a human donor in good health. The CDR3 region is CASSFVGYSNQPQHF. As DNA, the CDR3 is TGTGCCAGCAGTTTTGTGGGATATAGCAATCAGCCCCAGCATTTT.